Given below is one TCR beta chain in context. The target antigen is unknown. At one end the junction does not follow the germline gene, possibly because of a read error. This record belongs to a study of human T cells and chemical hapten exposure. Individual cDNA molecules in this library carried unique molecular identifiers. Using its own MiXCR run on the RACE reads, TCRdb lists one record per CDR3 protein. Found here are about 81,000 distinct CDR3 sequences, about 9.4% of them singletons; the top ten hold 2% to 3%. Time point in this sample: patch test 2, 6 weeks after DPC sensitization. Treatment of the sample: therapeutic diphenylcyclopropenone sensitization with weekly scalp DPC. Findings and caveats of the study: High-frequency TCRs, those above 1 in 1000, stayed the same after DPC sensitization. In comparison with controls, expanded TCRs gave rise to a significantly larger number of large CDR3 similarity clusters.

This CDR3 has 14 amino acids. Germline V gene lookup returns CDR1 SGDLS and CDR2 YYNGEE. The receptor's source is a woman in her twenties or thirties with alopecia areata. Some clones in this sample may be carry-over from other donors' samples. This chain connects TRBV9 to TRBJ1-1; no clear D. Sequenced here: whole blood, sampled in connection with sensitization to the hapten diphenylcyclopropenone (DPC). The CDR3 loop reads CASSPGPRNAEAFF. CDR3 nucleotide sequence: TGTGCCAGCAGCCCCGGCCCCCGGAACGCTGAAGCTTTCTTT.